This T cell receptor beta chain was sequenced in a study of shared clonotypes between healthy human individuals (dated by TCRdb to between 2020 and 2021). Describing the broader study: A couple of women and a few men aged 18 to 49 years were included in the cohort. For each donor, three plates each were used for CD4 naive and CD4 memory, two plates were used for CD8 naive, and one plate was used for CD8 memory. Blood TCR repertoires of a handful of healthy adults were deeply sequenced to estimate repertoire size and the extent of clonotype sharing between individuals. To increase sequencing depth and limit assay-specific biases, different laboratories used diverse techniques to prepare libraries and sequence TCR repertoires. Each donor's leukapheresis produced roughly between roughly 0.85 and 10 billion PBMCs. Broader findings and caveats from the paper: Clonotypes shared by all four sorted-subset donors showed higher generation probabilities than non-shared clonotypes. Rarefaction of sorted-subset datasets indicated incomplete sequencing despite the large sequencing depth. When a few donors were compared, the shared fraction of clonotypes was about 5% for naive CD4, over 3% for naive CD8, more than 2% for memory CD4, and approximately 0.4% for memory CD8. Based on pairwise subsampling, the degree of clonotype sharing among donors was expected to be affected by sequencing depth. Larger estimated clonotype richness was generally found for naive subsets than for memory subsets. Because the study included only a small number of donors, the genetic and exposure-history diversity represented was limited. Sampling was restricted to blood, and TCR repertoires in tissues likely differ from the TCR repertoires found in blood.

Note on this clone: Its antigen is currently not known. Qualities for individual bases were not recorded, and no much larger clone is one base off.

Using the deep immunoSEQ assay, TCR CDR3 regions were amplified from genomic DNA by multiplex PCR. Genomic DNA extracted from each cell subset was distributed evenly over all wells of several immunoSEQ 96-well plates, and each plate served as one replicate. Each replicate PCR for sorted subsets received around 210 ng genomic DNA, equal to about 30,000 T cell genomes. Purified libraries were quantified with a Qubit 3.0 fluorometer, sized on a Bioanalyzer 2100, and re-quantified with the KAPA Library Quantification kit. Every immunoSEQ 96-well plate was sequenced on a dedicated single-read 150-cycle Illumina NextSeq 550 flow cell. The authors' analysis ran thus. The immunoSEQ output contained only junctional sequences without quality scores, so filtering could not match that applied to full-length reads. To assign V/J genes and CDR3, sequences were annotated against IMGT germline references using PyIR, a Python wrapper for IgBLAST v1.9. Reads were filtered out if the reads had weak V/J assignments (E-value above 1e-6), no CDR3, stop codons, out-of-frame junctions, or ambiguous translated residues. V3J clonotypes were defined as sequences sharing an identical inferred V gene, J gene, and CDR3 amino acid sequence. Percentage overlap between repertoires was computed as shared unique clonotypes divided by the size of the smaller repertoire. RTK rarefaction, the Chao1 estimator, and Recon v2.1 estimates of unobserved clonotypes were used to assess repertoire richness. For all TCRbeta clonotypes obtained by the gDNA method from a few donors, generation probabilities were computed with OLGA. TCRdb holds this immuneACCESS table with in-frame rearrangements only. Some clones are missing; in checked studies, unresolved V genes explain under half, and the rest has no known cause. The D gene and trimming were derived from the DNA, and the V and J assignments and clone size from that table. The sample has approximately 500,000 clones on record, about 95% of them singletons. The ten largest make up approximately 0.062% of the sample.

From its cysteine to its phenylalanine, the CDR3 spans 14 amino acids. CDR3 DNA only is kept here, 42 bases in frame from base 1. Via the germline V gene, CDR1 is SQVTM and CDR2 ANQGSEA. V lost 2 bases and J lost 4 bases, and the count of bases not matched to a germline gene is 5. Donors were healthy HIV-negative adults with no recently reported acute infections or vaccinations. Only Caucasian adults living in Nashville, Tennessee, USA were represented among the donors. CD4+ T cells were enriched by magnetic negative selection; naive cells were then positively selected on CD45RA, and the negative fraction formed the memory subset. After blood collection by leukapheresis, PBMCs were isolated using Ficoll-Histopaque density gradient centrifugation and then cryopreserved in the vapor phase of liquid nitrogen. Analytical flow cytometry was used to check the purity and quantity of each magnetically sorted T cell population. From each sorted fraction, genomic DNA was isolated and quantified by UV absorbance on a Nanodrop 2000c.

The source material was naive CD4+ T cells sorted from blood. In the paper's terms, the cell subset or site label means: CD45RA+ positively selected. The chain is made from TRBV29-1 and TRBJ1-2, with 9 junctional bases fitting TRBD1. This sequence originates from a woman aged 25 to 45 in good health. The CDR3 region reads CSVERGQGSYGYTF. The sequenced DNA: TGCAGCGTTGAAAGGGGACAGGGTAGCTATGGCTACACCTTC.